A selection of T cell receptor beta chains follows, all from one sample in a study of early T cells in non-severe SARS-CoV-2 infection. TCRdb re-derived calls from the 5' RACE reads in MiXCR, one entry per CDR3 protein. The data show around 57,000 distinct CDR3 sequences, with around 8% seen just once and about 9% held by the top ten. The sequenced sample was whole blood. Every receptor here comes from an adult who was a healthcare worker with PCR-confirmed SARS-CoV-2 infection or an uninfected control (not recorded which). Each CDR3 is given with its conserved first and last residue. Each record gives: D gene, J gene, V gene, CDR3 protein. The D gene is left open where the match is weak.

>TRBD2|TRBJ2-7|TRBV15
CATSRTGLATYEQYF
>.|TRBJ1-2|TRBV12-3/TRBV12-4
CASSRGEGLYGYTF
>.|TRBJ2-1|TRBV20-1
CSASYMSSYNEQFF
>.|TRBJ1-5|TRBV19
CASSMIGTNQPQHF
>TRBD2|TRBJ2-7|TRBV20-1
CSAREALAGATYEQYF
>TRBD1|TRBJ1-6|TRBV29-1
CSVRGQSSNSPLHF
>.|TRBJ2-3|TRBV6-6
CASSYALTDTQYF
>.|TRBJ1-2|TRBV12-3/TRBV12-4
CATSGQSYGYTF
>.|TRBJ2-5|TRBV7-2
CASSPGPQETQYF
>.|TRBJ1-1|TRBV10-2
CASKPGNTEAFF
>.|TRBJ2-1|TRBV14
CASSQAGIWDVDEQFF
>.|TRBJ2-7|TRBV6-2/TRBV6-3
CASSRGGTYEQYF
>.|TRBJ1-2|TRBV30
CALRSRDEYGYTF
>.|TRBJ2-2|TRBV9
CASSVGSNGELFF
>TRBD1|TRBJ2-5|TRBV12-3/TRBV12-4
CASSTTGVQETQYF